This is a list of T cell receptor beta chains from one sample in a study of identical twins. Each CDR3 protein gets one entry after TCRdb re-called the 5' RACE reads with MiXCR. The table lists approximately 470,000 distinct CDR3 sequences, approximately 14% of them singletons, with 0.52% in the top ten. These sequences were also reported in another study, on yellow fever vaccine responses in identical twins.

What was sequenced was CD4+ T cells sorted from blood. These receptors were obtained from a woman between 18 and 29 years old in good health. Each CDR3 is given with its conserved first and last residue. D genes are given only for firm matches. Only part of the rows carry a size: once, few, many, or a class if the clone is expanded.

TRBV15,NA,NA,TRBJ2-3,TGTGCCACCAGTGGGCGAACAGATACGCAGTATTTT,CATSGRTDTQYF
TRBV20-1,NA,NA,TRBJ1-2,TGCAGTGCTAGTACACAAGGGGTGTATGGCTACACCTTC,CSASTQGVYGYTF
TRBV18,NA,few,TRBJ1-2,TGTGCCAGCTCAGTTTCACGGGACCGCGAAAGGCGCTACACCTTC,CASSVSRDRERRYTF
TRBV7-2,TRBD2,NA,TRBJ2-3,TGTGCCAGCAGCTTAGCGCCGGGACTAGCGGGGGGGCGGCGGACAGATACGCAGTATTTT,CASSLAPGLAGGRRTDTQYF
TRBV29-1,NA,NA,TRBJ2-7,TGCAGCGTTGTTCAGGGCTCCTACGAGCAGTACTTC,CSVVQGSYEQYF
TRBV7-2,NA,NA,TRBJ1-3,TGTGCCAGTCGGGGGACGGGCTCTGGAAACACCATATATTTT,CASRGTGSGNTIYF
TRBV20-1,NA,NA,TRBJ2-5,TGCAGTGCTAGCGGTGGGGGCGTTCTAGGGACCCAGTACTTC,CSASGGGVLGTQYF
TRBV15,TRBD2,NA,TRBJ2-7,TGTGCCACCAGCAGAGGCGGGAGTATTTACGAGCAGTACTTC,CATSRGGSIYEQYF
TRBV5-1,NA,few,TRBJ2-1,TGCGCCAGCAGCCTAGGACAGACTGCATACAATGAGCAGTTCTTC,CASSLGQTAYNEQFF
TRBV7-9,TRBD2,NA,TRBJ2-2,TGTGCCAGCAGCCGGTTAATAGCGGGAACGAACACCGGGGAGCTGTTTTTT,CASSRLIAGTNTGELFF
TRBV12-3/TRBV12-4,NA,NA,TRBJ1-5,TGTGCCAGCAGTTATCCTACTCAGCCCCAGCATTTT,CASSYPTQPQHF